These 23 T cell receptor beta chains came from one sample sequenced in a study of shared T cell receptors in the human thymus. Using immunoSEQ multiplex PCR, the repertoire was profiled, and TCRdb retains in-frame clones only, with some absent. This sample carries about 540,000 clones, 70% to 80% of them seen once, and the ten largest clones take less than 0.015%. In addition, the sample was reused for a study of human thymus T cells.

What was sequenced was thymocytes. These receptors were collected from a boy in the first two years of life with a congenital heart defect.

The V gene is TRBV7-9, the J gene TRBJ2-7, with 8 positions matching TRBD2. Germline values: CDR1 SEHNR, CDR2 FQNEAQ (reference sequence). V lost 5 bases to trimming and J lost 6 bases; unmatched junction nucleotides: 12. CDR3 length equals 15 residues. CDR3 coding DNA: TGTGCCAGCAGCCCAACCGGGACTAGGTACGGCGAGCAGTACTTC. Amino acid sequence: CASSPTGTRYGEQYF.

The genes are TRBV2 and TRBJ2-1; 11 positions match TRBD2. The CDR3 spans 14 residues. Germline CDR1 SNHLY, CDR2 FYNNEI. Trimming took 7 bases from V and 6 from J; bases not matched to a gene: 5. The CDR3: CASTGLAAPNEQFF. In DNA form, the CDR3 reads TGTGCCAGCACGGGACTAGCGGCGCCCAATGAGCAGTTCTTC.

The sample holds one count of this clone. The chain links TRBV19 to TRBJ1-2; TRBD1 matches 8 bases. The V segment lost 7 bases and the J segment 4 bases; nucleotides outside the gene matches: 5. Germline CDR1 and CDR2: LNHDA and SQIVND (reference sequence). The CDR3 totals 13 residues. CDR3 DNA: TGTGCCAGTAACACGACAGGGGTCTATGGCTACACCTTC. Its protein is CASNTTGVYGYTF.

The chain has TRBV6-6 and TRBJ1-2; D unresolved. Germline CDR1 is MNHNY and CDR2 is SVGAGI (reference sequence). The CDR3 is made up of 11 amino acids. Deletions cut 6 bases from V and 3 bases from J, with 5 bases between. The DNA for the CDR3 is TGTGCCAGCAGGGCCGACTATGGCTACACCTTC. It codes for CASRADYGYTF.

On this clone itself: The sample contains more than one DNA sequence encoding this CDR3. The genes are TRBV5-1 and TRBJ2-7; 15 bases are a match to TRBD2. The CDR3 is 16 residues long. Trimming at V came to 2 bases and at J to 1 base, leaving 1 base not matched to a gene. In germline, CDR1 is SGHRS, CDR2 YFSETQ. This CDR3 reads CASSLGLAGGSYEQYF. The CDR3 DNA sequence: TGCGCCAGCAGCTTAGGACTAGCGGGAGGGTCCTACGAGCAGTACTTC.

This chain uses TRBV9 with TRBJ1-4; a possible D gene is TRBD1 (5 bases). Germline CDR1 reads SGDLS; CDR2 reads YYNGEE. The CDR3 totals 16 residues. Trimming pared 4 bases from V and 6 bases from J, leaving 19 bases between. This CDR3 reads CASSHLGPGVDEKLFF. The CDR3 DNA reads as TGTGCCAGCAGCCACCTGGGGCCGGGGGTGGATGAAAAACTGTTTTTT.

The CDR3 nucleotides read TGTGCCAGCAGTTGGGGACTAGCTTCTGATGAGCAGTTCTTC. Its protein is CASSWGLASDEQFF. The rearrangement links TRBV6-5 to TRBJ2-1; 9 bases are shared with TRBD2. This CDR3 contains 14 residues. Trimming removed 4 bases from V and 8 bases from J; junction bases left unmatched: 6. Germline V gene sequence: CDR1 MNHEY, CDR2 SVGAGI.

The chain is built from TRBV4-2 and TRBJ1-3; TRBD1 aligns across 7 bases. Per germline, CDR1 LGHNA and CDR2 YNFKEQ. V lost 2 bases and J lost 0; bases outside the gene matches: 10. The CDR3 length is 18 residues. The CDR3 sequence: CASSQPPDRPNSGNTIYF. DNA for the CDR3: TGTGCCAGCAGCCAACCCCCGGACAGGCCGAACTCTGGAAACACCATATATTTT.

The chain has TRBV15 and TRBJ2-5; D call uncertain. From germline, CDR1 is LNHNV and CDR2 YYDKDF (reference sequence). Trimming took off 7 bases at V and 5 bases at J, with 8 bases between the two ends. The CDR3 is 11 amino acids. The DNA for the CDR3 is TGTGCCACCAAAGCCTTGGAGACCCAGTACTTC. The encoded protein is CATKALETQYF.

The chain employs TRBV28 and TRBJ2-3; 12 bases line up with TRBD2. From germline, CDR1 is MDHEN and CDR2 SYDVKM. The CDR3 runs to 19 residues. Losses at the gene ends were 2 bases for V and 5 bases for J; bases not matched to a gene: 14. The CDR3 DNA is TGTGCCAGCAGTTTACCGGATCCGCCTAGCGGGAGGGGGGGAGATACGCAGTATTTT. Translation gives CASSLPDPPSGRGGDTQYF.

The CDR3 nucleotides read TGCGCCAGCAGCTTGGAGGAGCAGCGGGAGATCTACGAGCAGTACTTC. Translating it yields CASSLEEQREIYEQYF. The chain has TRBV5-1 and TRBJ2-7; TRBD2 agrees at 8 bases. V trimming: 0 bases; J trimming: 3 bases; junction bases outside the gene matches: 8. Germline V gene lookup returns CDR1 SGHRS and CDR2 YFSETQ. The CDR3 runs 16 residues.

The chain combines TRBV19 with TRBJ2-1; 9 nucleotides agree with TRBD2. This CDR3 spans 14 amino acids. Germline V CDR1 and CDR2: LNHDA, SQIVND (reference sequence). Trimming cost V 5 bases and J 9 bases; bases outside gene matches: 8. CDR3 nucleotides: TGTGCCAGTAGTCCACCCACAGCGGGGGGTGAGCAGTTCTTC. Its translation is CASSPPTAGGEQFF.

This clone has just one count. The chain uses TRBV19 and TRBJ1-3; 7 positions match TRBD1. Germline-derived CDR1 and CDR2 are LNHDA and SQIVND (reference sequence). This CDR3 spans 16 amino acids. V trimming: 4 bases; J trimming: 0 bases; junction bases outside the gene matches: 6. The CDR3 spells CASSTRQGLSGNTIYF. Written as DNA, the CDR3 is TGTGCCAGTAGTACCCGACAGGGTCTCTCTGGAAACACCATATATTTT.

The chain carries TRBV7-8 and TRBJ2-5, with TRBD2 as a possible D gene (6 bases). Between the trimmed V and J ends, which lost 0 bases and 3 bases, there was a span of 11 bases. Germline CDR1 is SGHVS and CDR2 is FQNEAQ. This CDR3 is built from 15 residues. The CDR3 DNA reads TGTGCCAGCAGCTTAGCCGGGACTTTTAAAGAGACCCAGTACTTC. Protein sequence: CASSLAGTFKETQYF.

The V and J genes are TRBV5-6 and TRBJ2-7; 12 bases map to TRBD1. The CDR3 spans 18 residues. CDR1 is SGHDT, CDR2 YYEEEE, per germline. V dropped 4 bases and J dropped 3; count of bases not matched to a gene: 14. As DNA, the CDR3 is TGTGCCAGCAGCACGCCTCCGGGACAGGGGGCAGGACTCTACGAGCAGTACTTC. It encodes CASSTPPGQGAGLYEQYF.

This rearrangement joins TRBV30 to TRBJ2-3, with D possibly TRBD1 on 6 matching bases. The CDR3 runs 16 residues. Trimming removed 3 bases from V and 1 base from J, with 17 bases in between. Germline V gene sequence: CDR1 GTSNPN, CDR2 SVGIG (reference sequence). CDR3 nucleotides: TGTGCCTGGAGGGGACAAAGACCGCTACGCACAGATACGCAGTATTTT. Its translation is CAWRGQRPLRTDTQYF.

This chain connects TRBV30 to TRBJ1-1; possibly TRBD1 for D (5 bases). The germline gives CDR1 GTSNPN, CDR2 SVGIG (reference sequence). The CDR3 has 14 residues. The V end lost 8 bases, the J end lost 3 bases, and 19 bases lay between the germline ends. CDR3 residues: CALVGQANDTEAFF. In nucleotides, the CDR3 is TGTGCCCTCGTGGGGCAGGCTAATGACACTGAAGCTTTCTTT.

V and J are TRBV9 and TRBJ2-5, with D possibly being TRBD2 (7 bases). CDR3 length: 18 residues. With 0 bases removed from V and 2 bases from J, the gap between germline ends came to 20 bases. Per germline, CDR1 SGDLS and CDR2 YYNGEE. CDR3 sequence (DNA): TGTGCCAGCAGCGTAGGGCCGTGGGGGGGCCCCTTTCAAGAGACCCAGTACTTC. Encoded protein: CASSVGPWGGPFQETQYF.

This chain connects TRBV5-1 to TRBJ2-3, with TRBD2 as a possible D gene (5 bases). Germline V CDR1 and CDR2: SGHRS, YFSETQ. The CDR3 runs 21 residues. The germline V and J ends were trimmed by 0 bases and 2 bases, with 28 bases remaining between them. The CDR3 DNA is TGCGCCAGCAGCTTGGTAGCGTCGGGCAATAACGGAGTTGGGCACACAGATACGCAGTATTTT. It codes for CASSLVASGNNGVGHTDTQYF.

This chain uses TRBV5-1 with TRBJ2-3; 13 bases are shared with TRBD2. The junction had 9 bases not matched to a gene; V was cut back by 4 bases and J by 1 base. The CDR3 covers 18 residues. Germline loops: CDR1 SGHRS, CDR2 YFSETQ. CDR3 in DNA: TGCGCCAGCAGCCCCCCGACAGGGACTAGCGGGGGCACAGATACGCAGTATTTT. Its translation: CASSPPTGTSGGTDTQYF.

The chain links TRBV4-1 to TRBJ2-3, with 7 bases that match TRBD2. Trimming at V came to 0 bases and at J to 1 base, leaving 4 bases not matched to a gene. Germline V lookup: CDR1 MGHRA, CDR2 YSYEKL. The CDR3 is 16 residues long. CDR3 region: CASSQDASGGTDTQYF. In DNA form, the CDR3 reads TGCGCCAGCAGCCAAGACGCTAGCGGAGGCACAGATACGCAGTATTTT.

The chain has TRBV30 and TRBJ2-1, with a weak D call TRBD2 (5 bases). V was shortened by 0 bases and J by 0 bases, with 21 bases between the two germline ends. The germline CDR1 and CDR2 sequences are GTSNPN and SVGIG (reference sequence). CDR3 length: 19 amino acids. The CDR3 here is CAWSVRPEGAASSYNEQFF. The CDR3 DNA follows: TGTGCCTGGAGTGTCAGACCCGAAGGAGCGGCAAGCTCCTACAATGAGCAGTTCTTC.

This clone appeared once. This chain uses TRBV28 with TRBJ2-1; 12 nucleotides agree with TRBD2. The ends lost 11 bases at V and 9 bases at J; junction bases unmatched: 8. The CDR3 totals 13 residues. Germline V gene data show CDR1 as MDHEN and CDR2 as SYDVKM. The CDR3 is CASRTSGNGEQFF. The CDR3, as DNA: TGTGCCTCCCGGACTAGCGGGAACGGTGAGCAGTTCTTC.